The sample holds one count of the clone carrying this T cell receptor beta chain. The data originate from a study of blood T cell repertoires in COVID-19. At the level of the study: COVID-19 samples, acute and convalescent, were from the United States, Italy and Spain.

As originally analysed: Researchers report that nucleated cell counts were estimated from reference gene primer amplification. Repertoires were generated with immunoSEQ multiplex PCR, while TCRdb's copy carries only in-frame clones and drops some. Clonal size and the V and J genes are those of that table, whereas D and trimming came from the DNA. The sample lists around 170,000 clones; roughly 83% were seen once. Germline CDR1 reads SGDLS; CDR2 reads YYNGEE. The CDR3 loop spans 11 amino acids. The ends lost 3 bases at V and 7 bases at J; junction bases unmatched: 1. The clonotype comes from a human donor in a cohort sampled during active COVID-19. The sample consisted of peripheral blood. This chain connects TRBV9 to TRBJ2-7; 7 bases map to TRBD1. DNA of the CDR3: TGTGCCAGCAGCGCGGACAGGGAGCAGTACTTC. Translation gives CASSADREQYF.